Below, 25 T cell receptor beta chains from the same sample are listed, as sequenced in a study of blood T cells in healthy people across ages. Together with a sample-barcoded 5' primer, a J-beta primer mix was included in a second PCR lasting roughly 6 to 12 cycles. TCRdb passed the 5' RACE reads through MiXCR, listing each CDR3 protein once. The data hold 920,000 or so distinct CDR3 sequences, with 40% to 45% observed a single time. The sample consisted of blood. The receptors were gathered from a woman in her sixties or seventies in good health.

Worth noting for this clonotype: Mismatch with germline at one junction end may stem from a read error. The V gene is TRBV20-1, the J gene TRBJ2-1; maybe TRBD2 (6 bases). From germline, CDR1 is DFQATT and CDR2 SNEGSKA (reference sequence). The CDR3 consists of 12 residues. CDR3 residues: CGARREWHEQFF. CDR3 in DNA: TGCGGTGCTAGACGGGAGTGGCATGAGCAGTTCTTC.

The rearrangement uses TRBV7-2 and TRBJ2-7; 11 bases line up with TRBD2. The J segment lost 7 bases and the V segment lost 5 bases, leaving 10 bases of the junction unmatched. Germline V lookup: CDR1 SGHTA, CDR2 FQGNSA. The CDR3 has 15 amino acids. CDR3 nucleotide sequence: TGTGCCAGCAGCCAGACTAGCGGGATCGGTACGGAGCAGTACTTC. The encoded protein is CASSQTSGIGTEQYF.

V and J are TRBV11-2 and TRBJ1-2, with D uncertain. V lost 2 bases to trimming and J lost 2 bases, with 6 bases between them. The CDR3 length is 13 residues. Germline V gene sequence: CDR1 SGHAT, CDR2 FQNNGV. The CDR3, as DNA: TGTGCCAGCAGCTTAATGAGAAACTATGGCTACACCTTC. Its protein is CASSLMRNYGYTF.

The chain's CDR3 is CAISESQGQAPSYEQYF. CDR3 DNA sequence: TGTGCCATCAGTGAGTCGCAGGGGCAAGCACCCTCCTACGAGCAGTACTTC. This chain joins TRBV10-3 and TRBJ2-7, with D perhaps TRBD1 (6 bases). The CDR3 has 17 amino acids. V was pared by 0 bases and J by 0 bases, with 15 bases between. The V gene's germline CDR1 is ENHRY and CDR2 SYGVKD.

The gene calls are TRBV11-3 and TRBJ2-4; 8 bases agree with TRBD1. The germline CDR1 and CDR2 sequences are SGHNT and YENEEA. The CDR3 is made up of 15 amino acids. The junction had 13 bases not matched to a gene; V was cut back by 2 bases and J by 13 bases. Written as DNA, the CDR3 is TGTGCCAGCAGCTTAACGGGACAGGCGGGGAACGCGCAGTACTTC. Translation: CASSLTGQAGNAQYF.

The V and J genes are TRBV11-2 and TRBJ2-4; D call uncertain. V lost 1 base, J lost 0 bases, and 7 bases lay in between. The CDR3 sequence is 15 residues long. In germline, CDR1 is SGHAT, CDR2 FQNNGV. CDR3 amino acids: CASSLGFLAKNIQYF. CDR3 nucleotides: TGTGCCAGCAGCTTAGGCTTCTTAGCCAAAAACATTCAGTACTTC.

This chain uses TRBV6-1 with TRBJ2-7; TRBD1 is a possible D gene (6 bases). V lost 8 bases to trimming and J lost 0 bases, with 11 bases between them. Looked up from germline, CDR1 is MNHNS and CDR2 is SASEGT. The CDR3 length is 13 residues. CDR3 in DNA: TGTGCCAGCGGGGGCCAGAACTCCTACGAGCAGTACTTC. Its protein product is CASGGQNSYEQYF.

This clonotype occurred a few times. The rearrangement links TRBV7-3 to TRBJ2-3; D may be TRBD1 or TRBD2 (5 bases each). The CDR3 has 15 amino acids. Germline lookup yields CDR1 SGHTA and CDR2 FQGTGA. V was clipped by 3 bases and J by 6 bases, with 16 bases between them. This CDR3 is CASSFRTNRGDTQYF. The CDR3 nucleotides are TGTGCCAGCAGCTTCAGGACAAATAGAGGGGATACGCAGTATTTT.

The chain joins TRBV12-5 to TRBJ2-7; 7 bases are shared with TRBD1. CDR1 LGHNT and CDR2 FRNRAP come from the germline V gene. The CDR3 extends over 13 amino acids. Losses at the gene ends were 6 bases for V and 7 bases for J; bases not matched to a gene: 9. CDR3 in DNA: TGTGCTAGTGGACAGGGGCCGGGTCGGGAGCAGTACTTC. This encodes CASGQGPGREQYF.

The gene calls are TRBV2 and TRBJ2-5; TRBD1 aligns across 9 bases. CDR1 and CDR2 (germline): SNHLY, FYNNEI. This CDR3 region has 15 residues. After removal of 6 bases from V and 2 bases from J, the junction contained 7 bases not matched to a gene. The CDR3 loop is CASRGQGEAQETQYF. In DNA, the CDR3 is TGTGCCAGCAGGGGACAGGGTGAGGCTCAAGAGACCCAGTACTTC. Using reference TRBV2 and TRBJ2-5 for the parts outside the CDR3, the full variable domain is EPEVTQTPSHQVTQMGQEVILRCVPISNHLYFYWYRQILGQKVEFLVSFYNNEISEKSEIFDDQFSVERPDGSNFTLKIRSTKLEDSAMYFCASRGQGEAQETQYFGPGTRLLVL.

There are a few counts of this clonotype. Written as DNA, the CDR3 is TGTGCCAGCAGCTACCTCAGCGGGAGGGCGCCTGAGCAGTTCTTC. It translates to CASSYLSGRAPEQFF. This chain links TRBV6-2 or TRBV6-3 with TRBJ2-1, with 10 bases fitting TRBD2. V dropped 6 bases and J dropped 9; count of bases not matched to a gene: 11. In germline, CDR1 is MNHEY, CDR2 SVGEGT. The CDR3 covers 15 residues.

The gene calls are TRBV4-2 and TRBJ1-5, with a weak D call TRBD1 (6 bases). Germline values: CDR1 LGHNA, CDR2 YNFKEQ. Trimming removed 2 bases from V and 2 bases from J, with 13 bases in between. The CDR3 is 16 amino acids. Here the CDR3 reads CASSQSRDTGNQPQHF. In DNA, the CDR3 is TGTGCCAGCAGCCAATCCCGGGACACTGGCAATCAGCCCCAGCATTTT.

The rearrangement links TRBV4-2 to TRBJ2-4, with D uncertain. The J call may be mistaken, given a closer DNA end match to TRBJ2-7. Germline V lookup: CDR1 LGHNA, CDR2 YNFKEQ. The CDR3 length is 13 residues. This CDR3 reads CASSQEPPYEQYF. In DNA form, the CDR3 reads TGTGCCAGCAGCCAAGAGCCTCCATACGAGCAGTACTTC.

This clonotype was seen at least ten times. CDR3: CASSARQYNEQFF. CDR3 in DNA: TGTGCCAGCAGTGCAAGACAGTACAATGAGCAGTTCTTC. J is TRBJ2-1 and V is TRBV27; D is perhaps TRBD1 (5 bases). V gave up 5 bases and J gave up 4 bases, with 9 bases separating them. Germline-derived CDR1 and CDR2 are MNHEY and SMNVEV (reference sequence). The CDR3 loop spans 13 amino acids.

J is TRBJ2-3 and V is TRBV27, with D possibly called TRBD1 or TRBD2 (6 bases each). CDR1 MNHEY and CDR2 SMNVEV come from the germline V gene (reference sequence). The length of the CDR3 is 17 residues. V lost 10 bases to trimming and J lost 0 bases, with 23 bases between them. The CDR3, as DNA: TGTGCCAACAACCGGAGGGGGGCAGCGGCTAGCACAGATACGCAGTATTTT. Protein product: CANNRRGAAASTDTQYF.

In its sample, this clonotype was seen a few times. The chain uses TRBV4-1 and TRBJ1-2; TRBD1 might be the D (5 bases). The V and J ends lost 1 base and 4 bases respectively, with 13 bases between them. The CDR3 is made up of 15 amino acids. Germline values: CDR1 MGHRA, CDR2 YSYEKL. CDR3 in amino acids: CASSQVGEVGYGYTF. The DNA for the CDR3 is TGCGCCAGCAGCCAAGTGGGGGAAGTGGGCTATGGCTACACCTTC.

This clonotype showed up just a few times. This chain uses TRBV11-2 with TRBJ2-7; 8 bases match TRBD1. Germline V gene data show CDR1 as SGHAT and CDR2 as FQNNGV. V dropped 1 base and J dropped 2; count of bases not matched to a gene: 4. The CDR3 has 15 residues. CDR3 protein: CASSLVPDRAYEQYF. The CDR3 coding sequence is TGTGCCAGCAGCTTAGTGCCGGACAGGGCCTACGAGCAGTACTTC.

The chain employs TRBV7-3 and TRBJ2-1, with D unclear. V was pared by 4 bases and J by 2 bases, with 12 bases between. This CDR3 region has 15 residues. Germline values: CDR1 SGHTA, CDR2 FQGTGA. CDR3 protein: CASSSSLSAYNEQFF. Here the CDR3 DNA reads TGTGCCAGCAGCTCCTCTCTTAGTGCCTACAATGAGCAGTTCTTC.

The rearrangement uses TRBV10-3 and TRBJ2-1, with TRBD1 matching 8 bases. Trimming at V came to 6 bases and at J to 3 bases, leaving 7 bases not matched to a gene. The CDR3 has 15 residues. The germline CDR1 and CDR2 sequences are ENHRY and SYGVKD. The CDR3 loop reads CAISSGQGYYNEQFF. The CDR3 DNA sequence: TGTGCCATCAGCTCAGGACAGGGCTACTACAATGAGCAGTTCTTC.

The chain carries TRBV11-2 and TRBJ2-7; D remains unclear. V was trimmed by 4 bases and J by 3 bases, leaving 13 bases between them. Germline V gene sequence: CDR1 SGHAT, CDR2 FQNNGV. The CDR3 length is 14 residues. DNA for the CDR3: TGTGCCAGCAGCTCCCGGACCGCATACTACGAGCAGTACTTC. Protein: CASSSRTAYYEQYF.

The chain uses TRBV9 and TRBJ2-7; 10 nucleotides match TRBD1. There are 15 residues in the CDR3. Germline V gives CDR1 SGDLS, CDR2 YYNGEE. Trimming at V came to 3 bases and at J to 0 bases, leaving 3 bases not matched to a gene. CDR3 sequence reads: CASSGGTGASYEQYF. For the CDR3, the DNA is TGTGCCAGCAGCGGAGGGACAGGGGCCTCCTACGAGCAGTACTTC. Full variable domain (rest looked up from reference TRBV9 and TRBJ2-7): DSGVTQTPKHLITATGQRVTLRCSPRSGDLSVYWYQQSLDQGLQFLIQYYNGEERAKGNILERFSAQQFPDLHSELNLSSLELGDSALYFCASSGGTGASYEQYFGPGTRLTVT.

This clonotype was found a few times. This chain joins TRBV27 and TRBJ2-5; D uncertain. CDR1 is MNHEY, CDR2 SMNVEV, per germline (reference sequence). The CDR3 is made up of 16 amino acids. Trimming cost V 4 bases and J 0 bases, with 15 bases left between them. CDR3 region: CASSSENTRYQETQYF. In DNA, the CDR3 is TGTGCCAGCAGTTCCGAGAACACCAGGTACCAAGAGACCCAGTACTTC.

A remark on this clonotype: A single base separates this from a much larger clone, so it may be a read error. The rearrangement uses TRBV29-1 and TRBJ2-4, with D perhaps TRBD1 (6 bases). The DNA matches TRBJ2-7 better at its end, which makes the J call doubtful. This CDR3 has 13 amino acids. CDR1 is SQVTM and CDR2 is ANQGSEA in the germline V gene. The CDR3 DNA is TGCAGCGTTGCTTCGGGACAATTCTACGAGCAGTACTTC. Translation gives CSVASGQFYEQYF.

The chain has TRBV16 and TRBJ2-5; D is uncertain. CDR3 length equals 14 residues. The germline gives CDR1 KGHSY, CDR2 FQNENV. V dropped 6 bases and J dropped 1 base, with 12 bases sitting between them. As DNA, the CDR3 is TGTGCCAGCAGTCTCTGGACGGTCCAAGAGACCCAGTACTTC. Translating it yields CASSLWTVQETQYF.

This clonotype has just a few counts. The chain joins TRBV19 to TRBJ2-6; 11 nucleotides line up with TRBD1. Germline V gene sequence: CDR1 LNHDA, CDR2 SQIVND (reference sequence). Trimming took 4 bases from V and 0 from J; bases not matched to a gene: 2. This CDR3 is 17 amino acids long. CDR3 nucleotides: TGTGCCAGTAGTAGAGGGACAGGGGGCTCTGGGGCCAACGTCCTGACTTTC. It codes for CASSRGTGGSGANVLTF.